The 11 T cell receptor beta chains in this list originate from one sample, sequenced in a study of T cells after yellow fever vaccination. TCRdb independently ran MiXCR on the 5' RACE reads; one entry per CDR3 protein. The table lists approximately 47,000 distinct CDR3 sequences, 5.5% to 7.5% of them singletons. The sample here was PBMCs, either bulk or a sorted T-cell subset (CD4+, CD8+, memory, or dextramer-sorted; not recorded which), taken 45 days after the yellow fever booster vaccination. These receptors were obtained from a young man who received the YFV17D yellow fever vaccine.

In its sample, this clonotype was seen many times. The chain uses TRBV5-1 and TRBJ2-2; 10 bases line up with TRBD2. Unmatched junction bases numbered 8, after V lost 7 bases and J lost 5 bases. Germline CDR1 is SGHRS and CDR2 is YFSETQ. This CDR3 is 15 amino acids long. CDR3 residues: CASCPGLAETGELFF. The CDR3 coding sequence is TGCGCCAGCTGCCCAGGACTAGCGGAAACCGGGGAGCTGTTTTTT.

This clonotype appeared many times. The genes are TRBV12-3 or TRBV12-4 and TRBJ2-5; unclear D gene. Trimming took 8 bases from V and 5 from J, leaving 12 bases between them. This CDR3 is 12 amino acids long. DNA of the CDR3: TGTGCCAGCTCTACTTCCCGGGAGACCCAGTACTTC. The encoded protein is CASSTSRETQYF.

This clonotype was seen only a few times. This chain connects TRBV6-1 to TRBJ2-5; D remains unclear. The CDR3 has 12 amino acids. In germline, CDR1 is MNHNS, CDR2 SASEGT. Trimming took off 6 bases at V and 5 bases at J, with 10 bases between the two ends. The CDR3 reads CASRTGVETQYF. CDR3 bases: TGTGCCAGCAGGACGGGTGTGGAGACCCAGTACTTC.

This clonotype was detected ten times or more. This chain uses TRBV15 with TRBJ2-5; D gene uncertain. CDR3 length: 14 residues. Per the germline V gene, CDR1 is LNHNV and CDR2 is YYDKDF (reference sequence). Trimming took 1 base from V and 0 from J, leaving 6 bases between them. CDR3 region: CATSRAGYQETQYF. CDR3 DNA sequence: TGTGCCACCAGCAGAGCGGGCTACCAAGAGACCCAGTACTTC.

The chain combines TRBV29-1 with TRBJ2-7, with unresolved D. The CDR3 runs to 12 residues. Germline V CDR1 and CDR2: SQVTM, ANQGSEA. Trimming shortened V by 5 bases and J by 5 bases, and 13 bases separated the two germline ends. The CDR3 region has the DNA TGCAGCGTTCGGAGAAACACCGACGAGCAGTACTTC. The encoded protein is CSVRRNTDEQYF.

In its sample, this clonotype was seen a few times. The chain uses TRBV27 and TRBJ2-7; D may be TRBD1 or TRBD2 (5 bases each). The CDR3 runs to 16 residues. In germline, CDR1 is MNHEY, CDR2 SMNVEV (reference sequence). V gave up 5 bases and J gave up 9 bases, with 26 bases separating them. As DNA, the CDR3 is TGTGCCAGCAGTCCTGACCCGGGACCCACTAAGCCAGTGCAGTACTTC. It codes for CASSPDPGPTKPVQYF.

This clonotype was found many times. The V and J genes are TRBV21-1 and TRBJ2-5. TRBV21-1 is tagged as a pseudogene. This CDR3 is built from 12 residues. CDR3 nucleotides: TGTGCCAGCAGCAAAGCTGTGGAGACCCAGTACTTC. It translates to CASSKAVETQYF.

This clonotype was seen a handful of times. The chain uses TRBV5-1 and TRBJ2-1; D may be TRBD1 (6 bases). The V end was cut by 4 bases, the J end by 0 bases, with 14 bases between. Germline CDR1 SGHRS, CDR2 YFSETQ. The CDR3 covers 16 residues. DNA for the CDR3: TGCGCCAGCAGCCAACAGGGTCCTGGCTCCTACAATGAGCAGTTCTTC. The encoded protein is CASSQQGPGSYNEQFF.

J is TRBJ2-1 and V is TRBV7-2, with TRBD1 matching 12 bases. Germline lookup yields CDR1 SGHTA and CDR2 FQGNSA. The V gene end was trimmed by 5 bases and the J gene end by 7 bases; junction bases not matched to a gene: 12. The CDR3 has 17 amino acids. The CDR3 here is CASSTYWDRGRGNEQFF. The CDR3 DNA reads TGTGCCAGCAGCACCTACTGGGACAGGGGGCGCGGGAATGAGCAGTTCTTC.

This clonotype has ten or more counts. This chain joins TRBV4-3 and TRBJ2-1; perhaps TRBD2 as D (6 bases). V was trimmed by 4 bases and J by 0 bases, leaving 13 bases between them. The CDR3 spans 16 residues. Germline CDR1 is LGHNA and CDR2 is YSLEER. The CDR3 region is CASSPLADSSYNEQFF. The CDR3 DNA reads as TGCGCCAGCAGCCCCTTAGCGGATAGCTCCTACAATGAGCAGTTCTTC.

This clonotype has at least ten counts. This chain connects TRBV18 to TRBJ2-7; D ambiguous. The CDR3 length is 12 residues. The germline V gene has CDR1 KGHSH and CDR2 LQKENI. Trimming shortened V by 2 bases and J by 0 bases, and 2 bases separated the two germline ends. The CDR3: CASSPSSYEQYF. DNA of the CDR3: TGTGCCAGCTCACCAAGCTCCTACGAGCAGTACTTC.